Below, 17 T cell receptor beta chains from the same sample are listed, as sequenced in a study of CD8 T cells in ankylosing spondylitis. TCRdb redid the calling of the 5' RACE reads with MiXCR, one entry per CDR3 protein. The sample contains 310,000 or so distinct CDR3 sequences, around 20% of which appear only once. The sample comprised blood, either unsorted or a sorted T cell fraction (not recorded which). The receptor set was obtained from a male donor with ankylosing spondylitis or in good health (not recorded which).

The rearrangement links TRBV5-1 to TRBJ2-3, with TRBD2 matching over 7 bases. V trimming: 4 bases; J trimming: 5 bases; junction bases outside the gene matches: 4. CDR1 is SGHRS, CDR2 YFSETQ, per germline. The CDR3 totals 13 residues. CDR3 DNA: TGCGCCAGCAGCATTGGGGGGGTAGATACGCAGTATTTT. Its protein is CASSIGGVDTQYF. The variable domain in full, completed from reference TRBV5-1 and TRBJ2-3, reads KAGVTQTPRYLIKTRGQQVTLSCSPISGHRSVSWYQQTPGQGLQFLFEYFSETQRNKGNFPGRFSGRQFSNSRSEMNVSTLELGDSALYLCASSIGGVDTQYFGPGTRLTVL.

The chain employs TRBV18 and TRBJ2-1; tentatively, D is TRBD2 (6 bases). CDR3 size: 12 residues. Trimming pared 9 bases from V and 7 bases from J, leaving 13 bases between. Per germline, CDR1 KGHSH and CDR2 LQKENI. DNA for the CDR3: TGTGCCAGTTGCGGGGATACTAATGAGCAGTTCTTC. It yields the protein CASCGDTNEQFF.

The CDR3 DNA sequence: TGTGCCAGCAGTTTAAGGGCAGGGGGTAAATACGAGCAGTACGTC. Protein sequence: CASSLRAGGKYEQYV. The chain uses TRBV27 and TRBJ2-7; 7 bases are shared with TRBD1. CDR3 length: 15 residues. Germline CDR1 reads MNHEY; CDR2 reads SMNVEV (reference sequence). V gave up 2 bases and J gave up 4 bases; unmatched junction bases: 8.

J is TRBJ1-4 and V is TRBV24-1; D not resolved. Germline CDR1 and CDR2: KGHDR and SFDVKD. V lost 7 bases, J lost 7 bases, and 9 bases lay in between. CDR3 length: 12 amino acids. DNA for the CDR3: TGTGCCACCAGACCTTTAGGTGAAAAACTGTTTTTT. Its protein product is CATRPLGEKLFF.

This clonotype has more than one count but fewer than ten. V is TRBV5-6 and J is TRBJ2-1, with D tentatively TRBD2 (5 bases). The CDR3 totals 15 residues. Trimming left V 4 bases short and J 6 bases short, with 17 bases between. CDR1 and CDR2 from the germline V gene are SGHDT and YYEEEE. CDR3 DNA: TGTGCCAGCAGCCCCGGACTTCAGTGGGGCAATGAGCAGTTCTTC. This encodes CASSPGLQWGNEQFF.

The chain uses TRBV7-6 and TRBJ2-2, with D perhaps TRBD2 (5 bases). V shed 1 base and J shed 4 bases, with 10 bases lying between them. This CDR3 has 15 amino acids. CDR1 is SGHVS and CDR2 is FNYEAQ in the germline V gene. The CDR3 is CASSLGTRGTGELFF. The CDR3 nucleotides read TGTGCCAGCAGCTTAGGGACCCGGGGCACCGGGGAGCTGTTTTTT. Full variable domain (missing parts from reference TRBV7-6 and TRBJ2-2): GAGVSQSPRYKVTKRGQDVALRCDPISGHVSLYWYRQALGQGPEFLTYFNYEAQQDKSGLPNDRFSAERPEGSISTLTIQRTEQRDSAMYRCASSLGTRGTGELFFGEGSRLTVL.

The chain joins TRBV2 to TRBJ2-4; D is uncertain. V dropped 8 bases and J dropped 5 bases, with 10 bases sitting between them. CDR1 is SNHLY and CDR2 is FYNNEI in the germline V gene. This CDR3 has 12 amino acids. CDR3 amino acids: CASSVSENIQYF. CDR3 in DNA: TGTGCCAGCTCGGTCAGCGAAAACATTCAGTACTTC.

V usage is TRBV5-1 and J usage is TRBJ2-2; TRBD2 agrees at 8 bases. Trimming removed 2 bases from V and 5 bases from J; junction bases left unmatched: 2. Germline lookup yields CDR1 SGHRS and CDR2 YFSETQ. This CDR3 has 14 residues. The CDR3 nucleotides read TGCGCCAGCAGCTTAGCGGGAGAGACCGGGGAGCTGTTTTTT. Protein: CASSLAGETGELFF.

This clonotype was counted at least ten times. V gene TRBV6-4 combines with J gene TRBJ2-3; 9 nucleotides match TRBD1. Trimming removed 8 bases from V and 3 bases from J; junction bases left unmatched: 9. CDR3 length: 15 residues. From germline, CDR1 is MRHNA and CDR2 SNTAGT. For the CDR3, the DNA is TGTGCCAGCTCTACCGGGACAGGGTTGACAGATACGCAGTATTTT. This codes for CASSTGTGLTDTQYF.

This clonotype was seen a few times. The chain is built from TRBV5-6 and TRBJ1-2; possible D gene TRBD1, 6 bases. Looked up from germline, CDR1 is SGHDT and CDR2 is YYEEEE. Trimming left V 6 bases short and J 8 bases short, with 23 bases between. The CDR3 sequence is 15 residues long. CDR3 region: CASNFPRGGVDGYTF. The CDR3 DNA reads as TGTGCCAGCAACTTTCCACGAGGGGGGGTTGACGGCTACACCTTC.

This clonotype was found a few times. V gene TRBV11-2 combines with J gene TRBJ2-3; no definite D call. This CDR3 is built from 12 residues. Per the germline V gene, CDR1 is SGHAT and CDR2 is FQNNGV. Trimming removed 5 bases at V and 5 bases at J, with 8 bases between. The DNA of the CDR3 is TGTGCCAGCAGCGCGATGTTAGATACGCAGTATTTT. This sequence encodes CASSAMLDTQYF.

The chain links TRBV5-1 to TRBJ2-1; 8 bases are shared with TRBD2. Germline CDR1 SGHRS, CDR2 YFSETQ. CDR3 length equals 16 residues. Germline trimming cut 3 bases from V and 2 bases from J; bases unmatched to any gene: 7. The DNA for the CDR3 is TGCGCCAGCAGCTGGAGGGTAGCGGGGACCTACAATGAGCAGTTCTTC. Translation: CASSWRVAGTYNEQFF.

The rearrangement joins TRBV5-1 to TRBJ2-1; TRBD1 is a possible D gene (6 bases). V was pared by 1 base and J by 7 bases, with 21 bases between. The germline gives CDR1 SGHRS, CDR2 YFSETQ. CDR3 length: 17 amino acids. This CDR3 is CASSLFTTGHVGNEQFF. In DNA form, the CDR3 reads TGCGCCAGCAGCTTGTTTACGACAGGCCACGTCGGGAATGAGCAGTTCTTC.

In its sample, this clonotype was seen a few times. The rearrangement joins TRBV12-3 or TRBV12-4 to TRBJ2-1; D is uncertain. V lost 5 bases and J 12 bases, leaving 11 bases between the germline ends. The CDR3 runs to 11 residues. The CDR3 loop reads CASSDRDLQFF. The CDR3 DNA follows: TGTGCCAGCAGTGATAGAGATCTGCAGTTCTTC.

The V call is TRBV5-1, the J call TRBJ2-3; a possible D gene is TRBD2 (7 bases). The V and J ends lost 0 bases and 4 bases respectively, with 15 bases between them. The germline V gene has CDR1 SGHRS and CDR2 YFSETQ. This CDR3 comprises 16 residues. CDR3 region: CASSLGGGGRADTQYF. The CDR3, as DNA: TGCGCCAGCAGCTTGGGCGGCGGGGGCAGAGCAGATACGCAGTATTTT.

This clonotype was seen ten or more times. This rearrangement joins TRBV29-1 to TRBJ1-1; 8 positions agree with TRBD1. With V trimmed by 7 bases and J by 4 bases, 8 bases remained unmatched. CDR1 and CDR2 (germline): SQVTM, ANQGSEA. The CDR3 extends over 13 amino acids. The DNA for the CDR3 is TGCAGCGCCTCCAGGGGGCAAGGCACTGAAGCTTTCTTT. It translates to CSASRGQGTEAFF.

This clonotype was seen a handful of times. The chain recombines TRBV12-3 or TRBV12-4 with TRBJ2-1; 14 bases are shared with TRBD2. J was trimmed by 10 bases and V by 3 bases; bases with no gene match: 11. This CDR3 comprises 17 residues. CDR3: CASSFLRTSGGLGEQFF. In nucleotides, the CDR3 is TGTGCCAGCAGTTTCCTCCGGACTAGCGGGGGGTTAGGGGAGCAGTTCTTC.